The source of this T cell receptor (beta chain) is a study of blood T cell repertoires in COVID-19. In the study overall: The United States, Italy and Spain provided the acute and convalescent COVID-19 samples. T cells, B-cell-depleted T cells, or PBMCs provided the cDNA or gDNA that served as material.

Per the study methods: Reference gene primer amplification gave nucleated cell count estimates. Data came from immunoSEQ multiplex PCR; TCRdb stores just in-frame clones and leaves some out. V, J and clone size reflect that table, while D and trimming were determined from the DNA. The profile shows roughly 100,000 clones, roughly 85% of them singletons. V was pared by 6 bases and J by 4 bases, with 14 bases between. CDR1 and CDR2 (germline): LNHDA, SQIVND (reference sequence). The CDR3 loop spans 14 amino acids. The receptor comes from a woman of 80 years or more with acute or convalescent COVID-19. This chain connects TRBV19 to TRBJ2-3; perhaps TRBD2 as D (7 bases). Sequenced material: peripheral blood. The CDR3 sequence: CASRGGARADTQYF. In DNA, the CDR3 is TGTGCCAGTAGGGGGGGGGCGAGGGCAGATACGCAGTATTTT.